The rows below give T cell receptor beta chains drawn from one sample of a study of early T cells in non-severe SARS-CoV-2 infection. MiXCR, applied by TCRdb to the 5' RACE reads, yields one record per CDR3 protein. The table has over 55,000 distinct CDR3 sequences, more than 7.5% seen once; the top ten hold 3% to 4%. Sequencing was carried out using whole blood. The receptors stem from an adult who was a healthcare worker with PCR-confirmed SARS-CoV-2 infection or an uninfected control (not recorded which). CDR3s include the opening cysteine and the closing phenylalanine or tryptophan. The D gene is left open where the match is weak. Some rows have no size entry. The others give once, few or many, or a class for an expanded clone.

length: 16
size: few
D: TRBD2
V: TRBV9
J: TRBJ2-1
CDR3: CASTSSGRIPLNEQFF
DNA: TGTGCCAGCACCTCTAGCGGCCGGATCCCCCTCAATGAGCAGTTCTTC

length: 14
size: many
D: -
V: TRBV3-1
J: TRBJ1-6
CDR3: CASSGGDTNSPLHF
DNA: TGTGCCAGCAGCGGTGGGGACACAAATTCACCCCTCCACTTT

length: 15
size: few
D: -
V: TRBV7-3
J: TRBJ2-1
CDR3: CASSANWGTNNEQFF
DNA: TGTGCCAGCAGCGCAAACTGGGGGACCAACAATGAGCAGTTCTTC

length: 14
size: many
D: TRBD2
V: TRBV20-1
J: TRBJ2-1
CDR3: CSASIAGGGETQFF
DNA: TGCAGTGCTTCTATAGCGGGAGGAGGTGAGACCCAGTTCTTC

length: 15
size: -
D: TRBD1
V: TRBV2
J: TRBJ2-7
CDR3: CASSAQGALSYEQYF
DNA: TGTGCCAGCAGCGCGCAGGGGGCGCTGAGTTACGAGCAGTACTTC

length: 11
size: many
D: -
V: TRBV7-9
J: TRBJ2-1
CDR3: CASSFANEQFF
DNA: TGTGCCAGCAGCTTTGCAAATGAGCAGTTCTTC

length: 16
size: few
D: TRBD2
V: TRBV7-9
J: TRBJ2-2
CDR3: CASSRTSGGNTGELFF
DNA: TGTGCCAGCAGCCGGACTAGCGGGGGGAACACCGGGGAGCTGTTTTTT

length: 15
size: few
D: -
V: TRBV5-4
J: TRBJ2-2
CDR3: CASSLRRHDTGELFF
DNA: TGTGCCAGCAGCTTGAGAAGGCACGACACCGGGGAGCTGTTTTTT

length: 14
size: many
D: TRBD1
V: TRBV27
J: TRBJ2-7
CDR3: CASSLSGTAYEQYF
DNA: TGTGCCAGCAGTCTCTCCGGGACAGCCTACGAGCAGTACTTC

length: 12
size: -
D: -
V: TRBV3-1
J: TRBJ1-1
CDR3: CASSQEASPAFF
DNA: TGTGCCAGCAGCCAAGAAGCCAGCCCAGCTTTCTTT

length: 17
size: medium-sized
D: TRBD1
V: TRBV5-5
J: TRBJ2-5
CDR3: CASSLAGTGGEQETQYF
DNA: TGTGCCAGCAGCTTGGCCGGGACAGGTGGAGAACAAGAGACCCAGTACTTC

length: 15
size: many
D: -
V: TRBV20-1
J: TRBJ2-7
CDR3: CSAPPLDSPLYEQYF
DNA: TGCAGTGCTCCCCCGCTCGACTCACCCCTCTACGAGCAGTACTTC

length: 13
size: many
D: TRBD2
V: TRBV10-2
J: TRBJ2-7
CDR3: CASRDSGVYEQYF
DNA: TGCGCCAGCAGGGATAGCGGGGTCTACGAGCAGTACTTC

length: 15
size: many
D: -
V: TRBV2
J: TRBJ1-5
CDR3: CASSEGAGGNQPQHF
DNA: TGTGCCAGCAGTGAGGGTGCGGGTGGCAATCAGCCCCAGCATTTT

length: 15
size: few
D: TRBD1
V: TRBV5-6
J: TRBJ2-7
CDR3: CASSTLQGARDEQYF
DNA: TGTGCCAGCAGCACCCTACAGGGGGCAAGGGACGAGCAGTACTTC

length: 14
size: many
D: -
V: TRBV7-6
J: TRBJ2-3
CDR3: CASSLWGATDTQYF
DNA: TGTGCCAGCAGCTTATGGGGGGCCACAGATACGCAGTATTTT

length: 12
size: few
D: -
V: TRBV28
J: TRBJ2-1
CDR3: CASSLSAHEQFF
DNA: TGTGCCAGCAGTCTGAGCGCCCATGAGCAGTTCTTC

length: 12
size: few
D: -
V: TRBV7-2
J: TRBJ1-2
CDR3: CASSLKVYGYTF
DNA: TGTGCCAGCAGCTTAAAGGTCTATGGCTACACCTTC

length: 17
size: few
D: TRBD2
V: TRBV18
J: TRBJ2-1
CDR3: CASSPPFGGGRGNEQFF
DNA: TGTGCCAGCTCACCACCCTTCGGCGGGGGGCGCGGAAATGAGCAGTTCTTC

length: 12
size: once
D: -
V: TRBV7-2
J: TRBJ2-7
CDR3: CASSLSTYEQYF
DNA: TGTGCCAGCAGCTTAAGCACCTACGAGCAGTACTTC

length: 14
size: -
D: TRBD2
V: TRBV6-1
J: TRBJ2-3
CDR3: CASSRLAAPDTQYF
DNA: TGTGCCAGCAGTAGACTAGCGGCCCCAGATACGCAGTATTTT

length: 16
size: many
D: TRBD2
V: TRBV5-1
J: TRBJ2-1
CDR3: CASSLESGRAFGEQFF
DNA: TGCGCCAGCAGCTTGGAGAGCGGGAGGGCCTTTGGTGAGCAGTTCTTC

length: 16
size: few
D: TRBD1
V: TRBV5-1
J: TRBJ1-3
CDR3: CASSSRQGDSGNTIYF
DNA: TGCGCCAGCAGCTCTAGACAGGGAGACTCTGGAAACACCATATATTTT

length: 16
size: few
D: -
V: TRBV12-3/TRBV12-4
J: TRBJ1-5
CDR3: CASSLRGARSNQPQHF
DNA: TGTGCCAGCAGTTTAAGAGGGGCCCGGAGCAATCAGCCCCAGCATTTT

length: 12
size: many
D: TRBD1
V: TRBV7-9
J: TRBJ2-1
CDR3: CASSPTRDRQFF
DNA: TGTGCCAGCAGCCCCACCCGGGACAGGCAGTTCTTC

length: 17
size: many
D: TRBD1
V: TRBV4-1
J: TRBJ1-1
CDR3: CASSLPGQVPMNTEAFF
DNA: TGCGCCAGCAGCCTGCCGGGACAGGTACCCATGAACACTGAAGCTTTCTTT

length: 12
size: few
D: TRBD1
V: TRBV20-1
J: TRBJ1-2
CDR3: CSAGQVDYGYTF
DNA: TGCAGTGCTGGACAGGTAGACTATGGCTACACCTTC

length: 15
size: few
D: -
V: TRBV6-4
J: TRBJ2-1
CDR3: CASSETLSSYNEQFF
DNA: TGTGCCAGCAGTGAGACCCTGAGCTCCTACAATGAGCAGTTCTTC

length: 9
size: many
D: -
V: TRBV9
J: TRBJ2-1
CDR3: CASSSEQFF
DNA: TGTGCCAGCAGTAGTGAGCAGTTCTTC

length: 17
size: few
D: TRBD2
V: TRBV29-1
J: TRBJ2-1
CDR3: CSVERTSGRAGGNEQFF
DNA: TGCAGCGTTGAGAGGACTAGCGGGAGGGCCGGGGGCAATGAGCAGTTCTTC

length: 15
size: -
D: -
V: TRBV7-8
J: TRBJ2-7
CDR3: CASSPPLRELQEQYF
DNA: TGTGCCAGCAGCCCCCCGTTGAGGGAGTTGCAAGAGCAGTACTTC

length: 14
size: -
D: -
V: TRBV12-3/TRBV12-4
J: TRBJ1-1
CDR3: CASALGGRWAGAFF
DNA: TGTGCCAGCGCCCTAGGGGGAAGGTGGGCGGGAGCTTTCTTT

length: 13
size: -
D: TRBD1
V: TRBV12-5
J: TRBJ1-2
CDR3: CASGPDRGYGYTF
DNA: TGTGCTAGTGGACCTGACAGGGGCTATGGCTACACCTTC

length: 16
size: many
D: -
V: TRBV28
J: TRBJ1-5
CDR3: CASSSVGSGFDQPQHF
DNA: TGTGCCAGCAGTTCTGTTGGATCAGGGTTCGATCAGCCCCAGCATTTT

length: 15
size: few
D: TRBD2
V: TRBV6-1
J: TRBJ2-1
CDR3: CASRTTSNWDNEQFF
DNA: TGTGCCAGCAGGACGACTAGCAATTGGGACAATGAGCAGTTCTTC

length: 14
size: few
D: TRBD2
V: TRBV9
J: TRBJ2-7
CDR3: CASSITSGSYEQYF
DNA: TGTGCCAGCAGCATCACTAGCGGGTCCTACGAGCAGTACTTC

length: 16
size: -
D: TRBD2
V: TRBV3-1
J: TRBJ2-3
CDR3: CASSQLSSGSQDTQYF
DNA: TGTGCCAGCAGCCAATTAAGTAGCGGGAGTCAAGATACGCAGTATTTT

length: 12
size: -
D: -
V: TRBV29-1
J: TRBJ1-1
CDR3: CSVDLGRPVAFF
DNA: TGCAGCGTTGACCTTGGGCGACCCGTGGCTTTCTTT

length: 16
size: -
D: -
V: TRBV28
J: TRBJ2-3
CDR3: CASSLSDIEGTDTQYF
DNA: TGTGCCAGCAGTTTATCGGACATTGAGGGCACAGATACGCAGTATTTT

length: 12
size: -
D: -
V: TRBV6-1
J: TRBJ2-5
CDR3: CASSENGETQYF
DNA: TGTGCCAGCAGTGAAAACGGGGAGACCCAGTACTTC

length: 12
size: -
D: -
V: TRBV2
J: TRBJ2-5
CDR3: CASTAEEETQYF
DNA: TGTGCCAGCACCGCGGAAGAGGAGACCCAGTACTTC

length: 14
size: -
D: -
V: TRBV9
J: TRBJ2-5
CDR3: CASSGQPYQETQYF
DNA: TGTGCCAGCAGCGGCCAACCGTACCAAGAGACCCAGTACTTC

length: 11
size: many
D: -
V: TRBV5-1
J: TRBJ2-7
CDR3: CASSLANEQYF
DNA: TGCGCCAGCAGCTTAGCGAACGAGCAGTACTTC

length: 16
size: -
D: TRBD2
V: TRBV7-6
J: TRBJ2-1
CDR3: CASSRGTSGRYNEQFF
DNA: TGTGCCAGCAGCCGAGGGACTAGCGGGAGGTACAATGAGCAGTTCTTC

length: 12
size: many
D: -
V: TRBV28
J: TRBJ1-2
CDR3: CASSPSRRRGTF
DNA: TGTGCCAGCAGTCCCTCCCGACGTCGTGGGACCTTC

length: 12
size: many
D: -
V: TRBV25-1
J: TRBJ2-7
CDR3: CASSSEAGGPIF
DNA: TGTGCCAGCAGCTCTGAAGCGGGCGGGCCCATCTTC

length: 15
size: many
D: -
V: TRBV9
J: TRBJ2-1
CDR3: CASSPTASSYNEQFF
DNA: TGTGCCAGCAGCCCCACGGCAAGCTCCTACAATGAGCAGTTCTTC

length: 14
size: -
D: -
V: TRBV12-3/TRBV12-4
J: TRBJ1-1
CDR3: CASSLSQSNTEAFF
DNA: TGTGCCAGCAGTTTAAGCCAGTCGAACACTGAAGCTTTCTTT

length: 10
size: many
D: -
V: TRBV25-1
J: TRBJ2-7
CDR3: CASSGYEQYF
DNA: TGTGCCAGCAGTGGCTACGAGCAGTACTTC

length: 12
size: -
D: -
V: TRBV19
J: TRBJ2-7
CDR3: CASSNTQAGQYF
DNA: TGTGCCAGTAGCAACACCCAGGCGGGGCAGTACTTC

length: 13
size: few
D: -
V: TRBV28
J: TRBJ1-1
CDR3: CASRPGLNTEAFF
DNA: TGTGCCAGCAGGCCAGGGCTGAACACTGAAGCTTTCTTT